The 4 T cell receptor beta chains given below trace back to one sample, sequenced in a study of cytomegalovirus exposure and HLA in healthy donors. PCR used 60 Vbeta primers and 13 Jbeta primers. TCRdb's table, derived via immunoSEQ multiplex PCR, lists solely in-frame clones and lacks some. The data contain around 180,000 clones, approximately 75% of them singletons. The sample taken for sequencing was PBMCs. These receptors came from a girl between 5 and 17 years old in good health and CMV-seronegative.

This rearrangement joins TRBV29-1 to TRBJ1-1; possible D gene TRBD1, 5 bases. This CDR3 is built from 12 residues. Germline CDR1 SQVTM, CDR2 ANQGSEA. The CDR3 coding sequence is TGCAGTCTCAGGGTATCGAACACTGAAGCTTTCTTT. Translated: CSLRVSNTEAFF.

This clone appeared a single time. The gene calls are TRBV5-6 and TRBJ1-1; 9 nucleotides align to TRBD1. CDR3 length: 15 residues. The germline V gene has CDR1 SGHDT and CDR2 YYEEEE. Unmatched junction bases numbered 1, after V lost 0 bases and J lost 1 base. CDR3 coding DNA: TGTGCCAGCAGCTTGGTGGGACAGGGGAACACTGAAGCTTTCTTT. As protein: CASSLVGQGNTEAFF.

This clone was seen more than once but under ten times. This CDR3 is CASSSPSGSGNTIYF. In DNA, the CDR3 is TGTGCCAGCAGCTCCCCCAGTGGCTCTGGAAACACCATATATTTT. The V and J genes are TRBV7-9 and TRBJ1-3; D not certain. The CDR3 is 15 amino acids. Germline CDR1 and CDR2: SEHNR and FQNEAQ (reference sequence). V was cut by 4 bases and J by 0 bases, with 10 bases left in between.

This clone appeared once. The chain has TRBV10-2 and TRBJ2-1, with TRBD1 matching 10 bases. Germline CDR1 reads WSHSY; CDR2 reads SAAADI. V dropped 6 bases and J dropped 5; count of bases not matched to a gene: 7. The CDR3 loop spans 15 amino acids. DNA for the CDR3: TGCGCCAGCAGACTTGGACAGGGGGGGCACAATGAGCAGTTCTTC. This encodes CASRLGQGGHNEQFF.